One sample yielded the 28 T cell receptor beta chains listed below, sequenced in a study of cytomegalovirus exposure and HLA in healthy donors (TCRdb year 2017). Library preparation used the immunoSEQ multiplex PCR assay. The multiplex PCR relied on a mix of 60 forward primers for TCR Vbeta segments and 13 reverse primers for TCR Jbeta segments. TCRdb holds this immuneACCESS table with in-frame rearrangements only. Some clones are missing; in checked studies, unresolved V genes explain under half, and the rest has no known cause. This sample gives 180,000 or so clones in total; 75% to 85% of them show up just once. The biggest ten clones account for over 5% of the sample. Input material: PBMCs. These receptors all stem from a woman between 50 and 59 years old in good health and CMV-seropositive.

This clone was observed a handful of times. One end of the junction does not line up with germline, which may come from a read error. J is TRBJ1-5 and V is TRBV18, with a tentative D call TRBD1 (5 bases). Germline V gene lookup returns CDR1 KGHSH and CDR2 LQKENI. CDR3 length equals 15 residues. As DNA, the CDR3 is TGTGCCAGCTCCCCGACAGTGAATAGCAATCAGTCCCAGCATTTT. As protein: CASSPTVNSNQSQHF.

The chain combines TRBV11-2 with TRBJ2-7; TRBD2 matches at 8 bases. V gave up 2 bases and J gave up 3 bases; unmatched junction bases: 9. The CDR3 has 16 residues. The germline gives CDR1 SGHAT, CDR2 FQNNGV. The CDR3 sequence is CASSLFTETSGYEQYF. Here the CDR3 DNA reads TGTGCCAGCAGCTTATTTACTGAAACTAGCGGCTACGAGCAGTACTTC.

DNA for the CDR3: TGCGCCAGCAGCCAAGATAGGACAGGGGATGACTATGGCTACACCTTC. Translation: CASSQDRTGDDYGYTF. This rearrangement joins TRBV4-1 to TRBJ1-2; 9 nucleotides align to TRBD1. The CDR3 has 16 residues. The germline V gene has CDR1 MGHRA and CDR2 YSYEKL. V trimming: 0 bases; J trimming: 3 bases; junction bases outside the gene matches: 5.

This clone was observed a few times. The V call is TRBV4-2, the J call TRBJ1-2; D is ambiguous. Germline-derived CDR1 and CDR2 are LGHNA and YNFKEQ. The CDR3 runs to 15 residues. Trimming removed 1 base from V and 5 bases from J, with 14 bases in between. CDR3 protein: CASSQAAAEQYGYTF. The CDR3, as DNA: TGTGCCAGCAGCCAAGCAGCAGCAGAACAGTATGGCTACACCTTC.

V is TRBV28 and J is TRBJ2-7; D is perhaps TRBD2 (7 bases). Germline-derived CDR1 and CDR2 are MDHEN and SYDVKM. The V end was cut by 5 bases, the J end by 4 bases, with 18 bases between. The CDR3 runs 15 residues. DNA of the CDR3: TGTGCCAGCAGTCAGGGCGGGGGCCCTTATTACGAGCAGTACTTC. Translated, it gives CASSQGGGPYYEQYF.

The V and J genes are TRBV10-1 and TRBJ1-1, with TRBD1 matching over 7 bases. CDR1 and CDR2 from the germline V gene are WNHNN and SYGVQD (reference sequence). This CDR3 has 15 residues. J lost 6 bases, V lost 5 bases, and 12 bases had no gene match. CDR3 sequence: CASSPGTVIDAEAFF. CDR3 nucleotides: TGCGCCAGCAGTCCCGGGACAGTAATTGATGCTGAAGCTTTCTTT.

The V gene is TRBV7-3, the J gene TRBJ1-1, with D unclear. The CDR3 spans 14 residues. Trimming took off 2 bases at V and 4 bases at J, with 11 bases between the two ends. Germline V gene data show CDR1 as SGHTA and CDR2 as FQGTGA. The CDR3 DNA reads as TGTGCCAGCAGCTTAGGCAGTGAGGGCACTGAAGCTTTCTTT. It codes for CASSLGSEGTEAFF. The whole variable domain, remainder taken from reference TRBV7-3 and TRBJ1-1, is GAGVSQTPSNKVTEKGKYVELRCDPISGHTALYWYRQSLGQGPEFLIYFQGTGAADDSGLPNDRFFAVRPEGSVSTLKIQRTERGDSAVYLCASSLGSEGTEAFFGQGTRLTVV.

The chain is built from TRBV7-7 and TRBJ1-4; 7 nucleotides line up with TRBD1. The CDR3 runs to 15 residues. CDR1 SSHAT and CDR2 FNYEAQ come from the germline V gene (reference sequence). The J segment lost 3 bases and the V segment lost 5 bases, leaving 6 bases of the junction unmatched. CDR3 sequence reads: CASSLLGGPNEKLFF. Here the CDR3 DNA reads TGTGCCAGCAGCCTCCTAGGGGGCCCTAATGAAAAACTGTTTTTT.

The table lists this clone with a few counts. The CDR3 here is CASMRRRDEQYF. The CDR3 DNA sequence: TGTGCCAGCATGCGAAGGCGGGACGAGCAGTACTTC. This chain links TRBV2 with TRBJ2-7; maybe TRBD2 (5 bases). Germline V gene lookup returns CDR1 SNHLY and CDR2 FYNNEI. Between the trimmed V and J ends, which lost 7 bases and 5 bases, there was a span of 12 bases. CDR3 length: 12 residues.

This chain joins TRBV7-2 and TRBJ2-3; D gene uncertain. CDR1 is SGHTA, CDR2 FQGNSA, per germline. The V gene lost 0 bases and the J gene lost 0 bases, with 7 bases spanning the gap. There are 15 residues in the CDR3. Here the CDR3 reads CASSLAIASTDTQYF. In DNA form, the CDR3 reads TGTGCCAGCAGCTTAGCCATAGCTAGCACAGATACGCAGTATTTT. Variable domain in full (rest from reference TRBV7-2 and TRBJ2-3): GAGVSQSPSNKVTEKGKDVELRCDPISGHTALYWYRQSLGQGLEFLIYFQGNSAPDKSGLPSDRFSAERTGGSVSTLTIQRTQQEDSAVYLCASSLAIASTDTQYFGPGTRLTVL.

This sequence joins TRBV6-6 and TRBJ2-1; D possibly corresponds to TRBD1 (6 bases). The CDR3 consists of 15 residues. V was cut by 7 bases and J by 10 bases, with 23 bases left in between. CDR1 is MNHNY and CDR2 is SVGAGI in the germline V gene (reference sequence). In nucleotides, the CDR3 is TGTGCCAGCACCGCCCGGGACATGGGTAGTTGGGAGCAGTTCTTC. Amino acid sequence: CASTARDMGSWEQFF.

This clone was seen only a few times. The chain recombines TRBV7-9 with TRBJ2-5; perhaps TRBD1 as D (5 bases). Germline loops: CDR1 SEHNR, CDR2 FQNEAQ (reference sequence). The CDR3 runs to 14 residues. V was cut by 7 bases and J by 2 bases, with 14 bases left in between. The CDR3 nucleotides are TGTGCCAGCACCAACCAGGGTTGGCAAGAGACCCAGTACTTC. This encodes CASTNQGWQETQYF. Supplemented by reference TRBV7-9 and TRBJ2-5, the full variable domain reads DTGVSQNPRHKITKRGQNVTFRCDPISEHNRLYWYRQTLGQGPEFLTYFQNEAQLEKSRLLSDRFSAERPKGSFSTLEIQRTEQGDSAMYLCASTNQGWQETQYFGPGTRLLVL.

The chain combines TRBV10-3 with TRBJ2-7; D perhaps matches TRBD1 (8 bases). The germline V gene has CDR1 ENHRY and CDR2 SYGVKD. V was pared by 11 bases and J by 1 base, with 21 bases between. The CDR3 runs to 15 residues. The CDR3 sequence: CAAGAGTGVSYEQYF. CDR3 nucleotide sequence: TGTGCCGCGGGGGCCGGGACAGGCGTATCCTACGAGCAGTACTTC.

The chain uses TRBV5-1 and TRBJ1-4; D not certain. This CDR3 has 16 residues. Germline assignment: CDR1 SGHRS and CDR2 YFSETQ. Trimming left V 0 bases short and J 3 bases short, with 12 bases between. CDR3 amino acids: CASSLDGVGANEKLFF. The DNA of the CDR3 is TGCGCCAGCAGCTTGGATGGGGTGGGAGCTAATGAAAAACTGTTTTTT.

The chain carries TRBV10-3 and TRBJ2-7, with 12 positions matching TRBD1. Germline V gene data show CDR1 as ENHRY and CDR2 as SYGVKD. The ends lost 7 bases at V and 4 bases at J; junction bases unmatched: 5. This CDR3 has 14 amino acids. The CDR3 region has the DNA TGTGCCATCAATCCGGGACAGGGGGCATACGAGCAGTACTTC. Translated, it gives CAINPGQGAYEQYF.

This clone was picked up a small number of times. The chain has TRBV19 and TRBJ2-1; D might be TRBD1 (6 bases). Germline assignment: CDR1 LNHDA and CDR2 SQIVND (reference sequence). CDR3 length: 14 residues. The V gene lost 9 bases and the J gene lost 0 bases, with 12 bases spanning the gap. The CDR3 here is CASHRESSYNEQFF. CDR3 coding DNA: TGTGCCAGCCACAGGGAGAGCTCCTACAATGAGCAGTTCTTC. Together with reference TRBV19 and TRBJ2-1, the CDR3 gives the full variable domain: DGGITQSPKYLFRKEGQNVTLSCEQNLNHDAMYWYRQDPGQGLRLIYYSQIVNDFQKGDIAEGYSVSREKKESFPLTVTSAQKNPTAFYLCASHRESSYNEQFFGPGTRLTVL.

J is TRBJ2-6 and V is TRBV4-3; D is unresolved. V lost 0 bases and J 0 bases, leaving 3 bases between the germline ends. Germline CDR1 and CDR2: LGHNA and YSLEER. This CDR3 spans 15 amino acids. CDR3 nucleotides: TGCGCCAGCAGCCAAGATCTCTCTGGGGCCAACGTCCTGACTTTC. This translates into CASSQDLSGANVLTF.

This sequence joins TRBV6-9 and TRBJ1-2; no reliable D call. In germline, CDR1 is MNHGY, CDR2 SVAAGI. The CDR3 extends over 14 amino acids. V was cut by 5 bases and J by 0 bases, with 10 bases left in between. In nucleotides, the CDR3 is TGTGCCAGCAGTCCCGCGGCCTCTAACTATGGCTACACCTTC. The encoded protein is CASSPAASNYGYTF.

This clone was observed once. In DNA form, the CDR3 reads TGTGCCAGCAGCGTTGGGACTAGCGGACTCTACGAGCAGTACTTC. Amino acid sequence: CASSVGTSGLYEQYF. The genes are TRBV5-4 and TRBJ2-7; 11 bases line up with TRBD2. J lost 3 bases, V lost 4 bases, and 6 bases had no gene match. Germline V gene data show CDR1 as SGHNT and CDR2 as YYREEE (reference sequence). The CDR3 loop spans 15 amino acids.

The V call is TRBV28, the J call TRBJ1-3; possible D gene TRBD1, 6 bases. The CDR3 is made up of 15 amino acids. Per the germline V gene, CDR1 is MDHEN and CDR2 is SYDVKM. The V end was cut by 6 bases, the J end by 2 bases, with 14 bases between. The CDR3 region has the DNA TGTGCCAGCAGGGCGGACAGAGGAACTGGAAACACCATATATTTT. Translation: CASRADRGTGNTIYF.

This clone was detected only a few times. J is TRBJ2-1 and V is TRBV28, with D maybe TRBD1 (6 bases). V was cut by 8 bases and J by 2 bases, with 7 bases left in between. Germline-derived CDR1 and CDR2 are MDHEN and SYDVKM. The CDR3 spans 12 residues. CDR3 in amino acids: CASWTAYNEQFF. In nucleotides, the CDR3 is TGTGCCAGCTGGACAGCCTACAATGAGCAGTTCTTC.

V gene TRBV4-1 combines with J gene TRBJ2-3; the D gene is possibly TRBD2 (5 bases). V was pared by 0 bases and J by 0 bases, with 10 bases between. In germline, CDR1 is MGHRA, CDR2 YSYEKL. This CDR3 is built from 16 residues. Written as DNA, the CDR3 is TGCGCCAGCAGCCAAGATCGGGGAGCTAGCACAGATACGCAGTATTTT. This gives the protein CASSQDRGASTDTQYF.

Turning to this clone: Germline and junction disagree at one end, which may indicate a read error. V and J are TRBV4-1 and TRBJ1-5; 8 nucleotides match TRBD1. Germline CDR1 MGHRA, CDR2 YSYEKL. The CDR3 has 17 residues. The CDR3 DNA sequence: TGCGCCAGCAGCCAAGTAGGGGTGGGACAGGTCAATCGGCCCCAGCATTTT. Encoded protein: CASSQVGVGQVNRPQHF.

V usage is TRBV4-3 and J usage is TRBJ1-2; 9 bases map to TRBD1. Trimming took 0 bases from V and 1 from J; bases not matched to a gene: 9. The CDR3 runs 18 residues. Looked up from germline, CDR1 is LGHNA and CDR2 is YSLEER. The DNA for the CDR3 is TGCGCCAGCAGCCAAGATTGGGGACAGGGTAATATTAACTATGGCTACACCTTC. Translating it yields CASSQDWGQGNINYGYTF.

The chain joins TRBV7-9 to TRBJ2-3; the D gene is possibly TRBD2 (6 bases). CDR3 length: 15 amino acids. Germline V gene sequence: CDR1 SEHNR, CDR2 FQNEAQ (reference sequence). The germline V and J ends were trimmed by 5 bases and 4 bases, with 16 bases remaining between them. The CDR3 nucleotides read TGTGCCAGCAGCCGTAGCGGTCAAGGGCCAGATACGCAGTATTTT. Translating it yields CASSRSGQGPDTQYF.

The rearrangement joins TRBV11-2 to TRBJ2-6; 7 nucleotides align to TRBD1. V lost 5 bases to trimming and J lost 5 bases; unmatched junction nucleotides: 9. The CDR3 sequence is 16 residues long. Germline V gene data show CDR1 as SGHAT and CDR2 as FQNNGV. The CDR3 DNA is TGTGCCAGCAGCACCCGACAGGGCATAAGGGCCAACGTCCTGACTTTC. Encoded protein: CASSTRQGIRANVLTF.

The CDR3 coding sequence is TGTGCCAGCAGCGTAGGGGACAGGGGCCTAACCGGGGAGCTGTTTTTT. Encoded protein: CASSVGDRGLTGELFF. The rearrangement links TRBV9 to TRBJ2-2, with 10 bases aligning to TRBD1. From germline, CDR1 is SGDLS and CDR2 YYNGEE. V trimming: 0 bases; J trimming: 5 bases; junction bases outside the gene matches: 4. The length of the CDR3 is 16 residues.

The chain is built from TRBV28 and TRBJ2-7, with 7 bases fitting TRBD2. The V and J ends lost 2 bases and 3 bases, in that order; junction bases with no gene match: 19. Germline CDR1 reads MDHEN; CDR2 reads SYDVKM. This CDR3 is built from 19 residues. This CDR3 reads CASSLREGSGVNTLYEQYF. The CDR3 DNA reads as TGTGCCAGCAGTTTACGAGAGGGGAGCGGGGTGAATACACTCTACGAGCAGTACTTC. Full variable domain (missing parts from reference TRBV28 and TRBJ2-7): DVKVTQSSRYLVKRTGEKVFLECVQDMDHENMFWYRQDPGLGLRLIYFSYDVKMKEKGDIPEGYSVSREKKERFSLILESASTNQTSMYLCASSLREGSGVNTLYEQYFGPGTRLTVT.